The 19 T cell receptor beta chains below were found in one sample sequenced in a study of early T cells in non-severe SARS-CoV-2 infection. Via MiXCR, TCRdb re-called the 5' RACE reads, giving one row per CDR3 protein. The repertoire includes some 80,000 distinct CDR3 sequences, roughly 5.3% of them detected once, and approximately 7% sits in the top ten. The sequenced sample was whole blood, obtained at baseline. The receptors shown here come from an adult who was a healthcare worker with PCR-confirmed SARS-CoV-2 infection or an uninfected control (not recorded which).

CDR3 protein: CASSYSWGDLRNIQYF. The CDR3 region has the DNA TGTGCCAGCAGTTACTCGTGGGGCGATCTTAGGAACATTCAGTACTTC. This sequence joins TRBV6-5 and TRBJ2-4; D might be TRBD1 (5 bases). The V gene lost 0 bases and the J gene lost 7 bases, with 16 bases spanning the gap. The germline gives CDR1 MNHEY, CDR2 SVGAGI. CDR3 length equals 16 residues.

At least ten counts were recorded for this clonotype. V and J are TRBV4-1 and TRBJ2-1, with 7 bases that match TRBD2. J gave up 8 bases and V 5 bases, and 6 bases lay outside the gene matches. Germline V gene sequence: CDR1 MGHRA, CDR2 YSYEKL. The CDR3 totals 13 residues. The chain's CDR3 is CASSGRALDEQFF. CDR3 in DNA: TGCGCCAGCAGCGGGAGGGCCTTGGATGAGCAGTTCTTC.

This chain uses TRBV5-1 with TRBJ2-1; possibly TRBD1 for D (6 bases). Trimming stripped 2 bases from V and 5 bases from J, with 11 bases between. This CDR3 has 14 residues. Germline CDR1 and CDR2: SGHRS and YFSETQ. The CDR3 protein is CASSFLQGDNEQFF. For the CDR3, the DNA is TGCGCCAGCAGCTTCTTACAGGGCGACAATGAGCAGTTCTTC. The full variable domain, its missing parts supplied by reference TRBV5-1 and TRBJ2-1, is KAGVTQTPRYLIKTRGQQVTLSCSPISGHRSVSWYQQTPGQGLQFLFEYFSETQRNKGNFPGRFSGRQFSNSRSEMNVSTLELGDSALYLCASSFLQGDNEQFFGPGTRLTVL.

This rearrangement joins TRBV10-3 to TRBJ2-3; no clear D. Germline V gene lookup returns CDR1 ENHRY and CDR2 SYGVKD. This CDR3 has 13 residues. With 4 bases removed from V and 4 bases from J, the gap between germline ends came to 9 bases. The CDR3 coding sequence is TGTGCCATCAGTGCTCAAGCCCCAGATACGCAGTATTTT. Translation: CAISAQAPDTQYF.

This chain connects TRBV4-2 to TRBJ2-3; the match to TRBD2 covers 9 bases. The CDR3 is made up of 17 amino acids. V lost 1 base to trimming and J lost 3 bases; unmatched junction nucleotides: 8. Germline CDR1 is LGHNA and CDR2 is YNFKEQ. DNA of the CDR3: TGTGCCAGCAGCCAAGGGGGTGCGGGAGGGCGAACAGATACGCAGTATTTT. Residues: CASSQGGAGGRTDTQYF.

There are many counts of this clonotype. The chain has TRBV12-3 or TRBV12-4 and TRBJ2-2; 7 bases are a match to TRBD1. The CDR3 spans 16 residues. V lost 6 bases and J lost 1; bases outside the gene matches: 8. The CDR3 region is CASSQGWTGNTGELFF. The CDR3 coding sequence is TGTGCCAGCAGCCAGGGTTGGACAGGGAACACCGGGGAGCTGTTTTTT.

J is TRBJ2-1 and V is TRBV2; 7 nucleotides line up with TRBD1. CDR3 length: 16 residues. The trim removed 5 bases at V and 4 bases at J, leaving 11 bases unmatched. Looked up from germline, CDR1 is SNHLY and CDR2 is FYNNEI. The CDR3 spells CASSRETGQPYNEQFF. As DNA, the CDR3 is TGTGCCAGCAGTAGGGAGACAGGGCAGCCTTACAATGAGCAGTTCTTC. Complete variable domain (other parts from reference TRBV2 and TRBJ2-1): EPEVTQTPSHQVTQMGQEVILRCVPISNHLYFYWYRQILGQKVEFLVSFYNNEISEKSEIFDDQFSVERPDGSNFTLKIRSTKLEDSAMYFCASSRETGQPYNEQFFGPGTRLTVL.

This clonotype has at least ten counts. V is TRBV20-1 and J is TRBJ2-7, with D perhaps TRBD1 (6 bases). Germline CDR1 DFQATT, CDR2 SNEGSKA (reference sequence). Trimming took off 3 bases at V and 3 bases at J, with 12 bases between the two ends. The length of the CDR3 is 13 residues. The CDR3 nucleotides read TGCAGTGCTAGGGGGGCCCGGGACTACGAGCAGTACTTC. It translates to CSARGARDYEQYF.

This clonotype was seen many times. The genes are TRBV6-5 and TRBJ1-2; TRBD1 might be the D (6 bases). Trimming removed 5 bases from V and 8 bases from J, with 12 bases in between. Germline V gene sequence: CDR1 MNHEY, CDR2 SVGAGI. The length of the CDR3 is 12 residues. The CDR3 nucleotides read TGTGCCAGCAGTAGGACAGATTCCGGCTACACCTTC. Protein sequence: CASSRTDSGYTF.

This clonotype came up a few times. V and J are TRBV4-1 and TRBJ1-6; no clear D gene. The CDR3 is 15 residues long. V dropped 5 bases and J dropped 7 bases, with 15 bases sitting between them. Germline CDR1 is MGHRA and CDR2 is YSYEKL. The CDR3 bases are TGCGCCAGCAGCATATCCGAGGGCCGCAATTCACCCCTCCACTTT. Its translation is CASSISEGRNSPLHF.

This clonotype was detected a few times. This CDR3 reads CASSVAGLAGAYEQYF. As DNA, the CDR3 is TGTGCCAGCAGCGTAGCGGGACTAGCGGGAGCCTACGAGCAGTACTTC. This rearrangement joins TRBV9 to TRBJ2-7, with 14 positions matching TRBD2. Germline lookup yields CDR1 SGDLS and CDR2 YYNGEE. Trimming at V came to 0 bases and at J to 2 bases, leaving 1 base not matched to a gene. CDR3 length equals 16 residues.

This clonotype showed up many times. The chain has TRBV27 and TRBJ2-7, with TRBD2 as a possible D gene (6 bases). CDR1 is MNHEY and CDR2 is SMNVEV in the germline V gene (reference sequence). V gave up 6 bases and J gave up 1 base, with 16 bases separating them. There are 15 residues in the CDR3. The CDR3 DNA is TGTGCCAGCAGGTCACTTAGCGGAGGGTCCTACGAGCAGTACTTC. Translation: CASRSLSGGSYEQYF.

This clonotype was seen more than once but under ten times. The chain carries TRBV7-9 and TRBJ2-1, with 10 bases identical to TRBD2. CDR1 is SEHNR, CDR2 FQNEAQ, per germline (reference sequence). V was pared by 4 bases and J by 4 bases, with 1 base of the junction left unmatched. The CDR3 spans 14 residues. The CDR3 is CASSSSGRYNEQFF. CDR3 DNA: TGTGCCAGCAGCTCTAGCGGGAGATACAATGAGCAGTTCTTC.

This clonotype was detected ten times or more. The J gene is TRBJ2-1, the V gene TRBV12-3 or TRBV12-4; D remains ambiguous. CDR3 length: 11 residues. Trimming shortened V by 6 bases and J by 3 bases, and 3 bases separated the two germline ends. The CDR3 reads CASSRYNEQFF. The CDR3 DNA reads as TGTGCCAGCAGCCGCTACAATGAGCAGTTCTTC.

This clonotype showed up many times. This chain joins TRBV20-1 and TRBJ2-1, with 9 bases aligning to TRBD2. The CDR3 spans 13 residues. With V trimmed by 6 bases and J by 8 bases, 8 bases remained unmatched. Germline lookup yields CDR1 DFQATT and CDR2 SNEGSKA (reference sequence). This CDR3 reads CSAFSGSVDEQFF. Written as DNA, the CDR3 is TGCAGTGCCTTTAGCGGGAGTGTCGATGAGCAGTTCTTC.

The table lists this clonotype with many counts. The J gene is TRBJ1-6, the V gene TRBV30; unclear D gene. The CDR3 spans 15 residues. CDR1 and CDR2 (germline): GTSNPN, SVGIG (reference sequence). V lost 0 bases and J lost 0, with 6 bases in between. The CDR3 DNA reads as TGTGCCTGGAGTGTACGGAGCTCCTATAATTCACCCCTCCACTTT. The encoded protein is CAWSVRSSYNSPLHF.

This clonotype was seen only a few times. The rearrangement uses TRBV7-9 and TRBJ2-2; no reliable D call. The CDR3 spans 15 residues. Germline V CDR1 and CDR2: SEHNR, FQNEAQ (reference sequence). V lost 6 bases and J 1 base, leaving 12 bases between the germline ends. CDR3 amino acids: CASSPPLENTGELFF. In DNA form, the CDR3 reads TGTGCCAGCAGTCCCCCGCTCGAGAACACCGGGGAGCTGTTTTTT.

This clonotype was detected a few times. The chain links TRBV20-1 to TRBJ2-7, with TRBD1 matching over 9 bases. Germline V CDR1 and CDR2: DFQATT, SNEGSKA (reference sequence). Trimming removed 1 base from V and 4 bases from J; junction bases left unmatched: 5. This CDR3 contains 14 residues. CDR3 sequence reads: CSARASTGGYEQYF. CDR3 nucleotides: TGCAGTGCTAGAGCATCGACAGGGGGTTACGAGCAGTACTTC.

The DNA of the CDR3 is TGTGCCAGCAGTGAGAGGGGCGGCGACGAGCAGTACTTC. Encoded protein: CASSERGGDEQYF. V usage is TRBV2 and J usage is TRBJ2-7; perhaps D is TRBD1 or TRBD2 (5 bases each). Germline assignment: CDR1 SNHLY and CDR2 FYNNEI. V was cut by 3 bases and J by 5 bases, with 11 bases left in between. CDR3 length: 13 residues. The complete variable domain, with remaining parts taken from reference TRBV2 and TRBJ2-7, reads EPEVTQTPSHQVTQMGQEVILRCVPISNHLYFYWYRQILGQKVEFLVSFYNNEISEKSEIFDDQFSVERPDGSNFTLKIRSTKLEDSAMYFCASSERGGDEQYFGPGTRLTVT.